The T cell receptor (beta chain) under discussion was sequenced for a study of T cell responses to AZD1222 COVID-19 vaccine. Study observations and caveats: Spike-specific TCR breadth rose after two AZD1222 doses, and depth rose as well. Baseline seropositivity characterized only a handful of AZD1222 recipients. Along spike, vaccine-associated CD4 TCRs were found throughout, with dominance at 160-218 and 743-854.

Note on this clone: Its cognate antigen is unknown.

TCRdb's copy holds only in-frame clones and misses some; the assay was immunoSEQ multiplex PCR. The table includes roughly 50,000 clones, roughly 80% detected once. Germline V gene lookup returns CDR1 SGHAT and CDR2 FQNNGV. This CDR3 contains 14 residues. V lost 3 bases to trimming and J lost 0 bases, with 9 bases between them. The receptor was derived from an adult in good health. The chain recombines TRBV11-2 with TRBJ2-7, with D possibly TRBD1 on 6 matching bases. This specimen was peripheral blood, taken on day 0 of AZD1222 vaccination. As DNA, the CDR3 is TGTGCCAGCAGCTTCGGGGACAACTCCTACGAGCAGTACTTC. It codes for CASSFGDNSYEQYF.